Each of the 26 T cell receptor beta chains below was sequenced from the same sample in a study of blood T cells in healthy people across ages. Sample-barcoded 5' priming and a J-beta primer mix drove a second PCR of roughly 7 to 11 cycles. Each CDR3 protein gets one entry after TCRdb re-called the 5' RACE reads with MiXCR. Among fewer than 1,000,000 distinct CDR3 sequences listed, 40% to 50% were seen once. Sequences were obtained from blood. These receptors all come from a man aged 55 to 70 in good health.

This clonotype was observed at least ten times. The chain employs TRBV4-3 and TRBJ2-7, with D perhaps TRBD1 or TRBD2 (7 bases each). The CDR3 contains 16 residues. In germline, CDR1 is LGHNA, CDR2 YSLEER. Trimming stripped 0 bases from V and 7 bases from J, with 19 bases between. The CDR3 sequence is CASSQEAGTAGGEQYF. Written as DNA, the CDR3 is TGCGCCAGCAGCCAAGAGGCCGGGACAGCCGGGGGGGAGCAGTACTTC.

V gene TRBV9 combines with J gene TRBJ2-4, with D perhaps assigned TRBD1 or TRBD2 (5 bases each). Per the germline V gene, CDR1 is SGDLS and CDR2 is YYNGEE. There are 14 residues in the CDR3. V was trimmed by 0 bases and J by 13 bases, leaving 17 bases between them. CDR3 DNA sequence: TGTGCCAGCAGCGTAGAGGCACTAATGGGGGAGCAGTACTTC. Translation: CASSVEALMGEQYF. The full variable domain, its missing parts supplied by reference TRBV9 and TRBJ2-4, is DSGVTQTPKHLITATGQRVTLRCSPRSGDLSVYWYQQSLDQGLQFLIQYYNGEERAKGNILERFSAQQFPDLHSELNLSSLELGDSALYFCASSVEALMGEQYFGAGTRLSVL.

In this sample, this clonotype turned up a few times. The chain is built from TRBV5-1 and TRBJ1-4; 11 positions agree with TRBD1. The CDR3 is 17 residues long. The V segment lost 4 bases and the J segment 3 bases; nucleotides outside the gene matches: 8. CDR1 is SGHRS and CDR2 is YFSETQ in the germline V gene. CDR3 sequence: CASSQSGQGASNEKLFF. As DNA, the CDR3 is TGCGCCAGCAGCCAAAGCGGACAGGGGGCGTCTAATGAAAAACTGTTTTTT.

In this sample, this clonotype turned up once. V is TRBV25-1 and J is TRBJ1-1, with D possibly TRBD1 on 5 matching bases. The CDR3 contains 12 residues. Trimming took 4 bases from V and 8 from J, leaving 11 bases between them. The germline V gene has CDR1 MGHDK and CDR2 SYGVNS. The CDR3 is CASSGDGGEAFF. The CDR3 DNA is TGTGCCAGCAGTGGGGACGGGGGGGAAGCTTTCTTT.

This clonotype was found many times. The chain uses TRBV25-1 and TRBJ1-4; 7 bases are shared with TRBD1. The CDR3 extends over 15 amino acids. CDR1 MGHDK and CDR2 SYGVNS come from the germline V gene. Losses at the gene ends were 2 bases for V and 3 bases for J; bases not matched to a gene: 3. The CDR3 DNA reads TGTGCCAGCAGTGAACCAGGGGGGGCTAATGAAAAACTGTTTTTT. Translating it yields CASSEPGGANEKLFF.

The rearrangement joins TRBV7-8 to TRBJ2-5; 10 bases line up with TRBD1. Trimming took 4 bases from V and 10 from J; bases not matched to a gene: 9. The germline CDR1 and CDR2 sequences are SGHVS and FQNEAQ. The CDR3 has 14 amino acids. The CDR3 nucleotides are TGTGCCAGCAGCTCAGACGGGACAGGGGTTAACCAGTACTTC. Its protein is CASSSDGTGVNQYF. Full variable domain (remainder filled in from reference TRBV7-8 and TRBJ2-5): GAGVSQSPRYKVAKRGQDVALRCDPISGHVSLFWYQQALGQGPEFLTYFQNEAQLDKSGLPSDRFFAERPEGSVSTLKIQRTQQEDSAVYLCASSSDGTGVNQYFGPGTRLLVL.

This clonotype was seen more than once but under ten times. The V call is TRBV7-9, the J call TRBJ2-7, with 9 bases matching TRBD1. The J call may be incorrect, as the DNA end agrees better with TRBJ2-5. This CDR3 spans 13 amino acids. Germline lookup yields CDR1 SEHNR and CDR2 FQNEAQ (reference sequence). The CDR3 loop reads CASRKDRGGTQYF. Here the CDR3 DNA reads TGTGCCAGTAGAAAGGACAGGGGTGGGACCCAGTACTTC.

This clonotype was seen only a few times. This sequence joins TRBV9 and TRBJ1-4; D gene uncertain. V was pared by 4 bases and J by 8 bases, with 12 bases between. CDR1 and CDR2 (germline): SGDLS, YYNGEE. This CDR3 region has 13 residues. CDR3 amino acids: CASSPGRLEKLFF. The CDR3 nucleotides read TGTGCCAGCAGCCCCGGACGGTTGGAAAAACTGTTTTTT.

This clonotype came up a few times. This chain uses TRBV10-3 with TRBJ2-7, with D perhaps TRBD1 (7 bases). Trimming shortened V by 6 bases and J by 0 bases, and 15 bases separated the two germline ends. The length of the CDR3 is 15 residues. From germline, CDR1 is ENHRY and CDR2 SYGVKD. The CDR3 region is CAISAGQRLSYEQYF. CDR3 sequence (DNA): TGTGCCATCAGCGCGGGACAGAGACTCTCCTACGAGCAGTACTTC.

This rearrangement joins TRBV4-1 to TRBJ1-2; D remains unclear. The CDR3 is 14 amino acids. Germline V gives CDR1 MGHRA, CDR2 YSYEKL. V was trimmed by 0 bases and J by 4 bases, leaving 9 bases between them. The DNA of the CDR3 is TGCGCCAGCAGCCAAGAACAAGCCCTCTATGGCTACACCTTC. It codes for CASSQEQALYGYTF.

The CDR3 bases are TGTGCCAGCAGAACCCGACAGGGCGGTACAGAGCAGTTCTTC. This encodes CASRTRQGGTEQFF. This chain connects TRBV12-3 or TRBV12-4 to TRBJ2-1; 7 bases are a match to TRBD1. Germline trimming cut 6 bases from V and 10 bases from J; bases unmatched to any gene: 12. The CDR3 is 14 residues long.

This chain joins TRBV20-1 and TRBJ2-4; D assignment may be TRBD1 or TRBD2 (5 bases each). This CDR3 region has 15 residues. V dropped 3 bases and J dropped 13 bases, with 25 bases sitting between them. Germline loops: CDR1 DFQATT, CDR2 SNEGSKA (reference sequence). This CDR3 is CSARELTVSKRAQYF. CDR3 DNA: TGCAGTGCTAGGGAGTTGACAGTATCCAAGAGGGCCCAGTACTTC.

This clonotype appeared a few times. V and J are TRBV7-2 and TRBJ2-3; D unclear. There are 15 residues in the CDR3. Looked up from germline, CDR1 is SGHTA and CDR2 is FQGNSA. V was cut by 4 bases and J by 0 bases, with 11 bases left in between. The CDR3: CASSSTSTSTDTQYF. The CDR3 nucleotides are TGTGCCAGCAGCTCCACCTCGACTAGCACAGATACGCAGTATTTT. The full variable domain, its missing parts supplied by reference TRBV7-2 and TRBJ2-3, is GAGVSQSPSNKVTEKGKDVELRCDPISGHTALYWYRQSLGQGLEFLIYFQGNSAPDKSGLPSDRFSAERTGGSVSTLTIQRTQQEDSAVYLCASSSTSTSTDTQYFGPGTRLTVL.

This clonotype has only one observation. The rearrangement uses TRBV28 and TRBJ2-1, with D maybe TRBD1 (6 bases). The length of the CDR3 is 12 residues. Germline loops: CDR1 MDHEN, CDR2 SYDVKM. The germline V and J ends were trimmed by 5 bases and 12 bases, with 14 bases remaining between them. CDR3: CASSQTGRGQFF. The CDR3 bases are TGTGCCAGCAGTCAAACAGGGAGAGGGCAGTTCTTC.

This chain joins TRBV3-1 and TRBJ2-5, with D possibly called TRBD1 or TRBD2 (6 bases each). CDR1 LGHDT and CDR2 YNNKEL come from the germline V gene (reference sequence). The length of the CDR3 is 15 residues. V gave up 3 bases and J gave up 5 bases, with 16 bases separating them. The CDR3 region has the DNA TGTGCCAGCAGCCAGAGTGTCGGGGGCGGGGAGACCCAGTACTTC. Amino acid sequence: CASSQSVGGGETQYF.

The chain employs TRBV20-1 and TRBJ2-7; no clear D. Trimming pared 0 bases from V and 2 bases from J, leaving 11 bases between. CDR1 is DFQATT and CDR2 is SNEGSKA in the germline V gene (reference sequence). The CDR3 extends over 14 amino acids. CDR3 loop: CSARDVYPPYEQYF. CDR3 DNA: TGCAGTGCTAGAGATGTCTACCCCCCCTACGAGCAGTACTTC.

Concerning this clonotype: This likely comes from a read error, as the CDR3 has no conserved phenylalanine or tryptophan at its end. The rearrangement joins TRBV27 to TRBJ1-2; D gene uncertain. With 3 bases removed from V and 4 bases from J, the gap between germline ends came to 18 bases. The CDR3 is 16 residues long. From germline, CDR1 is MNHEY and CDR2 SMNVEV (reference sequence). The CDR3 spells CASSFHGKGKGYGYTS. In DNA, the CDR3 is TGTGCCAGCAGTTTCCATGGAAAAGGGAAAGGCTATGGCTACACCTCC.

This clonotype was detected only a few times. The chain joins TRBV20-1 to TRBJ1-2; D is unresolved. Trimming removed 5 bases at V and 2 bases at J, with 24 bases between. Germline CDR1 reads DFQATT; CDR2 reads SNEGSKA (reference sequence). There are 17 residues in the CDR3. DNA of the CDR3: TGCAGTGCTCTACCCATAATAACGCCCGGATCCAACTATGGCTACACCTTC. Residues: CSALPIITPGSNYGYTF.

This clonotype was detected many times. The J gene is TRBJ1-2, the V gene TRBV12-3 or TRBV12-4, with 9 bases fitting TRBD1. This CDR3 comprises 13 residues. V trimming: 6 bases; J trimming: 4 bases; junction bases outside the gene matches: 3. The CDR3 bases are TGTGCCAGCAGCTTGACAGGGGGCTATGGCTACACCTTC. This encodes CASSLTGGYGYTF.

The chain joins TRBV7-2 to TRBJ1-4; 9 nucleotides agree with TRBD1. Germline CDR1 is SGHTA and CDR2 is FQGNSA. V was pared by 5 bases and J by 5 bases, with 6 bases of the junction left unmatched. The CDR3 has 15 residues. CDR3 DNA: TGTGCCAGCAGCCCCAACAGGGGGCCCAATGAAAAACTGTTTTTT. This encodes CASSPNRGPNEKLFF.

V usage is TRBV7-6 and J usage is TRBJ2-7; 7 nucleotides match TRBD1. Losses at the gene ends were 3 bases for V and 0 bases for J; bases not matched to a gene: 2. This CDR3 is 14 amino acids long. The germline V gene has CDR1 SGHVS and CDR2 FNYEAQ. The DNA for the CDR3 is TGTGCCAGCAGCTTCCGGGACAGCTCCTACGAGCAGTACTTC. Its protein product is CASSFRDSSYEQYF.

The rearrangement joins TRBV7-2 to TRBJ1-1; 7 bases fit TRBD1. V shed 4 bases, J shed 13 bases, and the junction held 6 bases outside the gene matches. The length of the CDR3 is 11 residues. Per germline, CDR1 SGHTA and CDR2 FQGNSA. The CDR3: CASSSTGRVFF. The CDR3 DNA is TGTGCCAGCAGCTCGACAGGGAGAGTTTTCTTT.

This clonotype was detected a few times. This chain uses TRBV30 with TRBJ2-7, with 10 bases aligning to TRBD1. With V trimmed by 5 bases and J by 2 bases, 0 bases remained unmatched. Germline V gives CDR1 GTSNPN, CDR2 SVGIG (reference sequence). There are 12 residues in the CDR3. CDR3 loop: CAWDRGPYEQYF. In DNA form, the CDR3 reads TGTGCCTGGGACAGGGGGCCCTACGAGCAGTACTTC.

The chain uses TRBV28 and TRBJ2-7; D possibly corresponds to TRBD1 (6 bases). V shed 7 bases and J shed 5 bases, with 12 bases lying between them. CDR3 size: 12 residues. Germline CDR1 and CDR2: MDHEN and SYDVKM. CDR3 protein: CASTVQGHEQYF. DNA for the CDR3: TGTGCCAGCACCGTGCAGGGGCACGAGCAGTACTTC.

The rearrangement joins TRBV20-1 to TRBJ1-2; possibly TRBD1 for D (6 bases). This CDR3 has 14 amino acids. Germline loops: CDR1 DFQATT, CDR2 SNEGSKA (reference sequence). Trimming pared 3 bases from V and 1 base from J, leaving 12 bases between. CDR3 nucleotides: TGCAGTGCTAGTAGGGACATAGATAACTATGGCTACACCTTC. Protein product: CSASRDIDNYGYTF.

This clonotype was observed a handful of times. The V call is TRBV4-3, the J call TRBJ2-7; D possibly uses TRBD1 or TRBD2 (5 bases each). CDR1 and CDR2 from the germline V gene are LGHNA and YSLEER. The CDR3 has 14 amino acids. The V and J ends lost 3 bases and 3 bases respectively, with 12 bases between them. CDR3 amino acids: CASSHRLGDYEQYF. As DNA, the CDR3 is TGCGCCAGCAGCCACCGCCTGGGGGACTACGAGCAGTACTTC.